The entry that follows covers one T cell receptor beta chain sequence. Assay: immunoSEQ multiplex PCR; the TCRdb copy retains only in-frame clones and omits some. This sample has just over 300,000 clones, with roughly 90% found just once. The data are from a study of blood T cell repertoires in COVID-19. CDR3 length: 17 amino acids. Germline trimming cut 0 bases from V and 0 bases from J; bases unmatched to any gene: 5. Germline V CDR1 and CDR2: LGHDT, YNNKEL (reference sequence). The receptor comes from a young woman with COVID-19, enrolled during active disease. Source material: peripheral blood. The rearrangement joins TRBV3-1 (or the pseudogene TRBV3-2) to TRBJ2-3, with 8 bases lining up with TRBD2. CDR3 DNA: TGTGCCAGCAGCCAAGATACCGGGGGGGGGAGCACAGATACGCAGTATTTT. This encodes CASSQDTGGGSTDTQYF.